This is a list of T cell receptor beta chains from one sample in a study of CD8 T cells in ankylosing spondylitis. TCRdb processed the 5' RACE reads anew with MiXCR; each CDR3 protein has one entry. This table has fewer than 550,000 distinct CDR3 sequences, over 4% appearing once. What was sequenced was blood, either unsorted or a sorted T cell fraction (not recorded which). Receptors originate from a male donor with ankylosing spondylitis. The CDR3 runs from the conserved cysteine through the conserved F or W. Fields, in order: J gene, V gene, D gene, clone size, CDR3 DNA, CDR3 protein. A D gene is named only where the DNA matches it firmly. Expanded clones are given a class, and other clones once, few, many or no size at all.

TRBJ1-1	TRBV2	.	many	TGTGCCAGCGGAGCCGAGGGAATAGGCACTGAAGCTTTCTTT	CASGAEGIGTEAFF
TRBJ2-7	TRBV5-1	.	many	TGCGCCAGCAGCTCAGACAGCTCCTACGAGCAGTACTTC	CASSSDSSYEQYF
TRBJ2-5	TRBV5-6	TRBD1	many	TGTGCCAGCAGCGCCGGGACAGAAGAGACCCAGTACTTC	CASSAGTEETQYF
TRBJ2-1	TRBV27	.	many	TGTGCCAGCAGTGATACGGTATCTGGACACAATGAGCAGTTCTTC	CASSDTVSGHNEQFF
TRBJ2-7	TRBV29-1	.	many	TGCAGCGTTGTTTATGCCAGGGCCGGTATCTACGAGCAGTACTTC	CSVVYARAGIYEQYF
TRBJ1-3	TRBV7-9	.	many	TGTGCCAGCAGCTTATGGGGCGGCTACAACTCTGGAAACACCATATATTTT	CASSLWGGYNSGNTIYF
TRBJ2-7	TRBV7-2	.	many	TGTGCCAGCAGCTTTGGGGGGACAAGCTCCTACGAGCAGTACTTC	CASSFGGTSSYEQYF
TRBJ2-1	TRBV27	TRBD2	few	TGTGCCAGCAGTTCCCCGGGGAGGGTGTACAATGAGCAGTTCTTC	CASSSPGRVYNEQFF
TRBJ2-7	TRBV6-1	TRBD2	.	TGTGCCACCCGCGCGCCCGGGGGGAGCTCCTACGAGCAGTACTTC	CATRAPGGSSYEQYF
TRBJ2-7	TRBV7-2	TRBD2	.	TGTGCCAGCAGCCCCCGAATAGCGGGGCCGGAGGACGAGCAGTACTTC	CASSPRIAGPEDEQYF
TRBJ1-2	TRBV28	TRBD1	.	TGTGCCAGCAGCCCAGACAGGGGGGTTGGCTACACCTTC	CASSPDRGVGYTF
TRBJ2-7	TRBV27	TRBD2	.	TGTGCCAGCAGTCCCTATGACCCGGGACTAGCGGGAGACTCCGACTCCTACGAGCAGTACTTC	CASSPYDPGLAGDSDSYEQYF
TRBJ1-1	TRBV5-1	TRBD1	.	TGCGCCAGCAGCTACCGGACAGGACGGGCCACTGAAGCTTTCTTT	CASSYRTGRATEAFF
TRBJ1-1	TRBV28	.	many	TGTGCCAGCAGGGACACTTCGGGGGGCTCCTTAATGAACACTGAAGCTTTCTTT	CASRDTSGGSLMNTEAFF
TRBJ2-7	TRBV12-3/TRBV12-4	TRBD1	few	TGTGCCAGCAGTCCATCAATTTTCGGGACAGGGCCCTCCTACGAGCAGTACTTC	CASSPSIFGTGPSYEQYF
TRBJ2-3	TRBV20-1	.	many	TGCAGTGCTCTCGGGGGGCCAGGGGGAGATACGCAGTATTTT	CSALGGPGGDTQYF
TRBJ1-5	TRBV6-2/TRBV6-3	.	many	TGTGCCAGCAGTCCCCCAGGGACCTATCAGCCCCAGCATTTT	CASSPPGTYQPQHF
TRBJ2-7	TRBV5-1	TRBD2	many	TGCGCCAGCAGCTTAAACCCAGGGACTAGCGGTCTCTCCTACGAGCAGTACTTC	CASSLNPGTSGLSYEQYF
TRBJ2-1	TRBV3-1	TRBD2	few	TGTGCCAGCAGCCCCTTGAGCGGGGGCCCTTCCTACAATGAGCAGTTCTTC	CASSPLSGGPSYNEQFF
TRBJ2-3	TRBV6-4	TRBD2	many	TGTGCCAGCGGGTTTACTCCGGGACTAGCGGATACAGATACGCAGTATTTT	CASGFTPGLADTDTQYF
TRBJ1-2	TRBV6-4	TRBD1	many	TGTGCCAGCAGTGCCCAGGCTACAGGGAGGGGGCAGACCTTC	CASSAQATGRGQTF
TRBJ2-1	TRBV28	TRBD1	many	TGTGCCAGCAGTTTTTTACAGGGGGGAAAATTGAATGAGCAGTTCTTC	CASSFLQGGKLNEQFF
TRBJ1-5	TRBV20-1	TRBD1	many	TGCAGTGGGGGACTAGGACAGGGCAATCAGCCCCAGCATTTT	CSGGLGQGNQPQHF
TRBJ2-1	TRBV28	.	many	TGTGCCAGCCTAAGCTTCGCCGATTTTTACAATGAGCAGTTCTTC	CASLSFADFYNEQFF
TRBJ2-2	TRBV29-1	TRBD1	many	TGCAGTGCTAGGGACAGAGGCACCGGGGAGCTGTTTTTT	CSARDRGTGELFF
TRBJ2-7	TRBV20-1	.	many	TGCAGTGCCAAATGGTGGGCCCCCTACGAGCAGTACTTC	CSAKWWAPYEQYF
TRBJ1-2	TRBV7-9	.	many	TGTGCCAGCAGCTTAAATAGGGAATCTGGCTACACCTTC	CASSLNRESGYTF
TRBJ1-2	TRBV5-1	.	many	TGCGCCAGCAGCTGGGCGGAGGGGGATGGCTACACCTTC	CASSWAEGDGYTF
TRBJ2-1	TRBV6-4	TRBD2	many	TGTGCCAGCGCTCAGGATCCCGGGACTAGATTTGAGCAGTTCTTC	CASAQDPGTRFEQFF
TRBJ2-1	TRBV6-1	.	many	TGTGCCAGCAGTCAATCCATCCAGCGGGCGGTCATTGAGCAGTTCTTC	CASSQSIQRAVIEQFF
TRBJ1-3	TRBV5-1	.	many	TGCGCCAGCAGCTTGAGCTGGACGTCTGGAAACACCATATATTTT	CASSLSWTSGNTIYF
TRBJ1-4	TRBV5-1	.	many	TGCGCCAGCAGCGACGGACGTCCAACTAATGAAAAACTGTTTTTT	CASSDGRPTNEKLFF
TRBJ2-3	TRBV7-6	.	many	TGTGCCAGCAGCTTAGATCCGTCAGTTGTTGCAGATACGCAGTATTTT	CASSLDPSVVADTQYF
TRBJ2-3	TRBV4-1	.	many	TGCGCCAGCAGTCACATAGCCGATACGCAGTATTTT	CASSHIADTQYF
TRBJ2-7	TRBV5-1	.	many	TGCGCCAGCAGCTCTACCGGACCAGGCTACGAGCAGTACTTC	CASSSTGPGYEQYF
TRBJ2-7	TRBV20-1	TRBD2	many	TGCAGTGCTGAGGGACTAAGCTCCTACGAGCAGTACTTC	CSAEGLSSYEQYF
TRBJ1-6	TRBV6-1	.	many	TGTGCCAGCAGTCCGACGGGCTTAGGGTCACCCCTCCACTTT	CASSPTGLGSPLHF
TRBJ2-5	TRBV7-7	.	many	TGTGCTAGCAGCTCGACCCCAACAGGGCGGGAGACCCAGTACTTC	CASSSTPTGRETQYF
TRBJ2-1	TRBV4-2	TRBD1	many	TGTGCCAGCAGCCAAAGGGACAGGGGGGATGAGCAGTTCTTC	CASSQRDRGDEQFF
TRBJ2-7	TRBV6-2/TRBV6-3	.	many	TGTGCCAGCAACTTACAGGGTCCCTACGAGCAGTACTTC	CASNLQGPYEQYF
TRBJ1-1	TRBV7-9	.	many	TGTGCCAGCAGCCCGACAGCAATAAAAAACACTGAAGCTTTCTTT	CASSPTAIKNTEAFF